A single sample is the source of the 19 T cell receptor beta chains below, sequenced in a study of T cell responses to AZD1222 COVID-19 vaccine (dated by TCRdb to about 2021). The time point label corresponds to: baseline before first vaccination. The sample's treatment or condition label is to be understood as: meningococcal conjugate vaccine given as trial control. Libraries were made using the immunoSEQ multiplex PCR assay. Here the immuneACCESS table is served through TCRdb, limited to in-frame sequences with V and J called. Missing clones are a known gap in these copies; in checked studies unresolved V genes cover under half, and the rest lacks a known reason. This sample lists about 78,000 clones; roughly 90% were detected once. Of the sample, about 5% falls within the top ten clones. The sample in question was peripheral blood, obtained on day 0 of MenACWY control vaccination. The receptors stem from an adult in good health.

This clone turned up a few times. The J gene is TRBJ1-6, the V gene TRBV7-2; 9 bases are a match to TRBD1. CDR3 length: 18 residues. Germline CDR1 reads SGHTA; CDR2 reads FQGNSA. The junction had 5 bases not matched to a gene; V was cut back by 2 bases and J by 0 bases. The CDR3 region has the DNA TGTGCCAGCAGCTTATCGGACAGGGGCAACTCCTATAATTCACCCCTCCACTTT. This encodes CASSLSDRGNSYNSPLHF.

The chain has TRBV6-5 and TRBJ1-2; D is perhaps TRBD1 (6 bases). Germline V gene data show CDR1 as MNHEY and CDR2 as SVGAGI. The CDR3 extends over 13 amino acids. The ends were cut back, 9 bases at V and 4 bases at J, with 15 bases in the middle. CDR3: CASFGQPIYGYTF. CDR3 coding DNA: TGTGCCAGTTTCGGACAGCCGATCTATGGCTACACCTTC.

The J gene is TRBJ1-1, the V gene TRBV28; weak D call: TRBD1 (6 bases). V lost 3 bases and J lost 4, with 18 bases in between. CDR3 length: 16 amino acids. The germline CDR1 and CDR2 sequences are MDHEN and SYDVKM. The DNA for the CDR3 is TGTGCCAGCAGTTTGTGGGGGGGCCGGGGTGGCACTGAAGCTTTCTTT. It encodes CASSLWGGRGGTEAFF.

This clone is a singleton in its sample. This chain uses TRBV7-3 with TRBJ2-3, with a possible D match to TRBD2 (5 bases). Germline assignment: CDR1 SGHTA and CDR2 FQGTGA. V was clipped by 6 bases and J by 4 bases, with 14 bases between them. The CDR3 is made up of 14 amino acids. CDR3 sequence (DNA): TGTGCCAGCAGTTCCTCGGGGTTGGCAGATACGCAGTATTTT. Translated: CASSSSGLADTQYF.

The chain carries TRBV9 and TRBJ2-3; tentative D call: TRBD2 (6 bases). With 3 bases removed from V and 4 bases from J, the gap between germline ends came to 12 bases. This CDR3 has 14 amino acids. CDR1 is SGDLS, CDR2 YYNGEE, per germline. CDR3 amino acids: CASSAAGTSDTQYF. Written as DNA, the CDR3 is TGTGCCAGCAGCGCGGCTGGGACTTCAGATACGCAGTATTTT.

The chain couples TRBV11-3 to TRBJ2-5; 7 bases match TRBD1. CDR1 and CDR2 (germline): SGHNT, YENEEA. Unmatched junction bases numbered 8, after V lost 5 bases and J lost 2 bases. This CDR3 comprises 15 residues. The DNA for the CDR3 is TGTGCCAGCAGCCGACAGGGACCAGGACAAGAGACCCAGTACTTC. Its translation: CASSRQGPGQETQYF.

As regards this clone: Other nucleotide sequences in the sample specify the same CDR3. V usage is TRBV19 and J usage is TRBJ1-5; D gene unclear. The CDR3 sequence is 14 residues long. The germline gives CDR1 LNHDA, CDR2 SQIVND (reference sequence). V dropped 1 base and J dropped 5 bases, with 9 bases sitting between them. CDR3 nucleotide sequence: TGTGCCAGTAGTATAGGAGGGAACTATCAGCCCCAGCATTTT. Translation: CASSIGGNYQPQHF.

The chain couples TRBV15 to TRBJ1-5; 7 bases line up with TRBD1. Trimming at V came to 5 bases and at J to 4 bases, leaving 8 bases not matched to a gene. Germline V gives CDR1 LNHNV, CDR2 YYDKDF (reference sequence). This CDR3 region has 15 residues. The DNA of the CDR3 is TGTGCCACCAGCCCGGGACAGAAGAATAATCAGCCCCAGCATTTT. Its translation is CATSPGQKNNQPQHF.

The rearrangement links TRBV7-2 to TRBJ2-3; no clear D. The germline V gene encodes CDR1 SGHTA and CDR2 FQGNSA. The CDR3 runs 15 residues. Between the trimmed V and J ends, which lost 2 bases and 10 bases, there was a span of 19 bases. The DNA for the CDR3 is TGTGCCAGCAGCTTAATTACCGTCGCTGGGTTGGCGCAGTATTTT. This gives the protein CASSLITVAGLAQYF.

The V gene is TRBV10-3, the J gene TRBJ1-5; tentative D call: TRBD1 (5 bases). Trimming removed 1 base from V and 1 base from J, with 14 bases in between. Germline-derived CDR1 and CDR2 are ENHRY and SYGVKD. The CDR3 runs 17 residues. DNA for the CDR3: TGTGCCATCAGTGAGTTTAAGGGGCTTTCGAGCAATCAGCCCCAGCATTTT. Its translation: CAISEFKGLSSNQPQHF.

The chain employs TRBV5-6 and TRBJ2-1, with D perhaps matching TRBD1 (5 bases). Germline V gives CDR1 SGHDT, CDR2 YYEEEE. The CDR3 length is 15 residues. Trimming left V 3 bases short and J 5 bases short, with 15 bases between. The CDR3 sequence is CASSSAARVDNEQFF. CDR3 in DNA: TGTGCCAGCAGCTCAGCCGCCAGGGTGGACAATGAGCAGTTCTTC.

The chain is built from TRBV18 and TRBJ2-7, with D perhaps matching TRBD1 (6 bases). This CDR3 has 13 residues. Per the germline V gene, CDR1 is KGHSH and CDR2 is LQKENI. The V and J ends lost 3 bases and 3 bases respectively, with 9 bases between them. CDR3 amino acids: CASSPARGYEQYF. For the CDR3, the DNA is TGTGCCAGCTCACCCGCCAGGGGCTACGAGCAGTACTTC.

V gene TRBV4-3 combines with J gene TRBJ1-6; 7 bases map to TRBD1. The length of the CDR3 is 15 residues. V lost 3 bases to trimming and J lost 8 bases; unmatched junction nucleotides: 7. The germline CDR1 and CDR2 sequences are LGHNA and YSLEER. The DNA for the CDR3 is TGCGCCAGCAGCCACTCGACAGGGCCCGATTCACCCCTCCACTTT. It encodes CASSHSTGPDSPLHF.

CDR3 DNA: TGTGCCAGCAGCTTAGGCAGGGGGCTCTTCGATGAAAAACTGTTTTTT. Translating it yields CASSLGRGLFDEKLFF. The chain combines TRBV7-9 with TRBJ1-4, with TRBD1 identical over 8 bases. From germline, CDR1 is SEHNR and CDR2 FQNEAQ (reference sequence). This CDR3 region has 16 residues. The V and J ends lost 1 base and 6 bases, in that order; junction bases with no gene match: 7.

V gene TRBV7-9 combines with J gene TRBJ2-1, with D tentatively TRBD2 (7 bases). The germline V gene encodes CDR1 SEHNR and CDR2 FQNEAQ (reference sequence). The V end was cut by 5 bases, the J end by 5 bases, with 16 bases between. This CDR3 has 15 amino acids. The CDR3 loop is CASSVTGGQNNEQFF. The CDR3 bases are TGTGCCAGCAGCGTTACGGGGGGACAAAACAATGAGCAGTTCTTC.

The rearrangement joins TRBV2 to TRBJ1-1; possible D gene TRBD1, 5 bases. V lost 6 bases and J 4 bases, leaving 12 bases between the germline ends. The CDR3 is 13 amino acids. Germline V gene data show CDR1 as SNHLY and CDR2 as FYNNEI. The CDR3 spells CASRIPGPTEAFF. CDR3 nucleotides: TGTGCCAGCAGGATTCCGGGACCCACTGAAGCTTTCTTT. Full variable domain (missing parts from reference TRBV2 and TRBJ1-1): EPEVTQTPSHQVTQMGQEVILRCVPISNHLYFYWYRQILGQKVEFLVSFYNNEISEKSEIFDDQFSVERPDGSNFTLKIRSTKLEDSAMYFCASRIPGPTEAFFGQGTRLTVV.

As DNA, the CDR3 is TGCGCCAGCAGCCAAGCTCGGCGAACAGGACAGAAGGGGGACACTGAAGCTTTCTTT. This encodes CASSQARRTGQKGDTEAFF. The J gene is TRBJ1-1, the V gene TRBV4-1; possibly TRBD1 for D (6 bases). Germline assignment: CDR1 MGHRA and CDR2 YSYEKL. CDR3 length equals 19 residues. V lost 1 base and J 3 bases, leaving 24 bases between the germline ends.

This CDR3 reads CASSQGRLNWNEQFF. The CDR3 region has the DNA TGTGCCAGCAGCCAAGGACGCCTAAATTGGAATGAGCAGTTCTTC. This chain uses TRBV14 with TRBJ2-1; no clear D. V was clipped by 1 base and J by 7 bases, with 14 bases between them. The CDR3 consists of 15 residues. Germline CDR1 is SGHDN and CDR2 is FVKESK.

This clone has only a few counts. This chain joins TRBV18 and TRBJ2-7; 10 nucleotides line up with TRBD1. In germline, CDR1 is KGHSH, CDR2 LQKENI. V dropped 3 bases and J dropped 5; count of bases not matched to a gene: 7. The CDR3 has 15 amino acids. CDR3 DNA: TGTGCCAGCTCACCGGGACAGGGGTACGCCCACGAGCAGTACTTC. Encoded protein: CASSPGQGYAHEQYF.